This passage covers 6 T cell receptor beta chains from one sample sequenced in a study of tumor-infiltrating lymphocytes in primary liver carcinoma. The authors made TCR beta cDNA from approximately 500 ng total RNA with a constant-region primer. Three nested multiplex PCR rounds of slightly modified ARM-PCR generated TCR beta libraries. Each of the first two PCR rounds ran approximately 11 cycles with TRBV1-TRBV30 forward and C-beta reverse primers. TCRdb re-derived calls from the multiplex PCR reads in MiXCR, one entry per CDR3 protein. The table includes more than 95,000 distinct CDR3 sequences, around 64% detected once. Between roughly 20 and 30 mg of unsorted bulk tissue served as the source from which RNA and DNA were co-extracted. Sequenced input: liver tumor tissue from sampling region 3. Regarding subset: tumor region T3, left-lateral pole. These receptors all come from a woman aged 55-69 years with primary liver carcinoma and hepatitis B virus infection.

As for this clonotype: One end of the junction does not line up with germline, which may come from a read error. The chain is built from TRBV10-3 and TRBJ2-2; D is unclear. The CDR3 runs 16 residues. Germline lookup yields CDR1 ENHRY and CDR2 SYGVKD. CDR3 loop: CAISEIATSNTGELFF. The CDR3 DNA is TGTGCCATCAGTGAGATCGCTACCTCGAACACTGGGGAGCTGTTTTTT.

Of note for this clonotype: The germline gene is not matched at one end of the junction; a read error may be the cause. The J gene is TRBJ1-1, the V gene TRBV29-1; no reliable D call. This CDR3 comprises 12 residues. Looked up from germline, CDR1 is SQVTM and CDR2 is ANQGSEA. The CDR3 spells CSVEGGKAESFF. The CDR3 nucleotides read TGCAGCGTTGAGGGAGGGAAGGCTGAATCTTTCTTT.

About this clonotype: One end of the junction is discordant with germline, which a read error may explain. V is TRBV5-6 and J is TRBJ2-1, with 7 bases lining up with TRBD1. Looked up from germline, CDR1 is SGHDT and CDR2 is YYEEEE. This CDR3 has 16 residues. The CDR3 here is CVSNEKGAPRPHEQFF. The CDR3 DNA follows: TGTGTCAGCAACGAAAAGGGGGCCCCACGACCCCATGAGCAGTTCTTC.

In regard to this clonotype: Since a much larger clone is just one base distant, this may be a read error. The chain uses TRBV10-3 and TRBJ2-7; D is unclear. Germline CDR1 and CDR2: ENHRY and SYGVKD. Trimming took off 3 bases at V and 3 bases at J, with 9 bases between the two ends. The CDR3 sequence is 13 residues long. CDR3 coding DNA: TGTGCCATCAGTGACCCGGAAGTCTACGAGCAGTACTTC. Protein sequence: CAISDPEVYEQYF.

The count of this clonotype is one. One end of the junction is discordant with germline, which a read error may explain. The chain combines TRBV11-1 with TRBJ2-3; TRBD2 aligns across 10 bases. The CDR3 is made up of 18 amino acids. The V gene's germline CDR1 is SGHAT and CDR2 FQDESV (reference sequence). The CDR3 nucleotides are TGTGCCAGCAGCTTAACGTTAGCGGGAGGACCTGGCACAGATGCGCAGTATTTC. It specifies CASSLTLAGGPGTDAQYF.

V gene TRBV11-2 combines with J gene TRBJ2-3, with 10 bases that match TRBD2. The CDR3 is 16 amino acids. Looked up from germline, CDR1 is SGHAT and CDR2 is FQNNGV. J was trimmed by 5 bases and V by 4 bases; bases with no gene match: 9. The CDR3 DNA is TGTGCCAGCAGCTCAGGGACTAGCGCCACGATAGATACGCAGTATTTT. Translated: CASSSGTSATIDTQYF.